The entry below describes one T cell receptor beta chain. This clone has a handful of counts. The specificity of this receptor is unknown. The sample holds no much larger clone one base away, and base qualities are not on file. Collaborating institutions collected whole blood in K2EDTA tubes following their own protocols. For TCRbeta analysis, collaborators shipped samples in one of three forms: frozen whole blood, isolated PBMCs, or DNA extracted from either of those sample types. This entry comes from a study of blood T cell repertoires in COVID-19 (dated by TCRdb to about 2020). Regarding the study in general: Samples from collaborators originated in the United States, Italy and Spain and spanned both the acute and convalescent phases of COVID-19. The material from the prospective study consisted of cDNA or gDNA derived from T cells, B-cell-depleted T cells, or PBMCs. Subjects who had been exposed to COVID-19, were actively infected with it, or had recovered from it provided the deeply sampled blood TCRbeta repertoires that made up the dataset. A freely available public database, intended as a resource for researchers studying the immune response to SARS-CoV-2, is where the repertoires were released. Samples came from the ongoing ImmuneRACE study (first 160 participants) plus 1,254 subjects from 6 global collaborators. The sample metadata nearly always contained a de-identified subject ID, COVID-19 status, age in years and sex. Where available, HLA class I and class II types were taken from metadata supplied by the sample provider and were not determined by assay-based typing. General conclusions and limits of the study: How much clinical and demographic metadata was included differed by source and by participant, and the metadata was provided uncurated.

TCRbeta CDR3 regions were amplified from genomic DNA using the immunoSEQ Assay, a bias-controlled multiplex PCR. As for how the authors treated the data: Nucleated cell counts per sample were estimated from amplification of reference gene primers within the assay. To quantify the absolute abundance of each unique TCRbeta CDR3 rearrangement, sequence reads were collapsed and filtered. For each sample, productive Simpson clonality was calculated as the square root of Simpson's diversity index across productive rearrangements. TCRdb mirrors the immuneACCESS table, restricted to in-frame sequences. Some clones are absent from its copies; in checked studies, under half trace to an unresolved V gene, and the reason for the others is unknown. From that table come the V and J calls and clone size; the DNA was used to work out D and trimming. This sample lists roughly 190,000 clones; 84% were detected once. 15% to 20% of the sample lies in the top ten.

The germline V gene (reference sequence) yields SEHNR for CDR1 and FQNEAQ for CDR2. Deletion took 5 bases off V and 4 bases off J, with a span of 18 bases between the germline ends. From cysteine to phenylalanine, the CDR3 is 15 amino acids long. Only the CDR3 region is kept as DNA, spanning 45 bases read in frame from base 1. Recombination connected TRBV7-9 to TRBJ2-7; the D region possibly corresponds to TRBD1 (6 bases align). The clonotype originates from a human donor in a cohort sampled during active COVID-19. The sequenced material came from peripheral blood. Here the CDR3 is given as CASSPTGMGAYEQYF. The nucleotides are TGTGCCAGCAGCCCCACCGGGATGGGGGCGTACGAGCAGTACTTC.